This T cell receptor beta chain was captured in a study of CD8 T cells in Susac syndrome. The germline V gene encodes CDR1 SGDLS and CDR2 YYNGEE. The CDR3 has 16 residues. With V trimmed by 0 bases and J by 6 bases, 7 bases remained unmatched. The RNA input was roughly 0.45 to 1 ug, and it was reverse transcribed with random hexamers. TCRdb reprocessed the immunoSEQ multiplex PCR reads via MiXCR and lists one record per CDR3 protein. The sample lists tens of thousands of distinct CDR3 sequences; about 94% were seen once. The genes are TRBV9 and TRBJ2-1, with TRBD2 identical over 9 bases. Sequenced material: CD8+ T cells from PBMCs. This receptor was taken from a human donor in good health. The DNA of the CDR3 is TGTGCCAGCAGCGTAGATGATAGCGGGAGCCCCAATGAGCAGTTCTTC. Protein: CASSVDDSGSPNEQFF. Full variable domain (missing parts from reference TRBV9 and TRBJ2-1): DSGVTQTPKHLITATGQRVTLRCSPRSGDLSVYWYQQSLDQGLQFLIQYYNGEERAKGNILERFSAQQFPDLHSELNLSSLELGDSALYFCASSVDDSGSPNEQFFGPGTRLTVL.